The following is a T cell receptor beta chain sequence with its context. The sample comes from a study of blood T cell repertoires in COVID-19. Study information: Whether acute or convalescent, the COVID-19 samples came from the United States, Italy and Spain.

In the original workflow: Scientists estimated how many nucleated cells there were by amplifying reference gene primers. Repertoires were generated with immunoSEQ multiplex PCR, while TCRdb's copy carries only in-frame clones and drops some. That table furnishes V, J and clone size, whereas the DNA furnished D and trimming. Of some 310,000 clones detected, roughly 89% appear once; the ten largest clones hold over 8.5%. The CDR3 is 15 amino acids. V lost 3 bases and J lost 8; bases outside the gene matches: 6. Germline V gene data show CDR1 as LGHDT and CDR2 as YNNKEL (reference sequence). Cohort allocation depended upon clinical history that participants reported. Before being deemed recovered, Cohort 3 donors had two negative PCRs, clearance, or symptom resolution.

The clonotype originates from a woman in her twenties or thirties who had recovered from COVID-19. The genes are TRBV3-1 (or the pseudogene TRBV3-2) and TRBJ1-6; TRBD1 matches 8 bases. Sequenced: PBMCs or T cells enriched from blood (not recorded which). CDR3 bases: TGTGCCAGCAGCCATGCTGGACAGGGTGATTCACCCCTCCACTTT. Protein sequence: CASSHAGQGDSPLHF.